One TCR beta chain is described in this entry. This record comes from a study of blood T cell repertoires in COVID-19. The wider study: Whether acute or convalescent, the COVID-19 samples came from the United States, Italy and Spain. T cells, B-cell-depleted T cells, or PBMCs provided the cDNA or gDNA that served as material.

CDR1 and CDR2 from the germline V gene are LNHDA and SQIVND (reference sequence). CDR3 size: 15 residues. V lost 5 bases, J lost 4 bases, and 17 bases lay in between. Original analysis: Estimates of nucleated cell counts were drawn from the amplification of reference gene primers. Data came from immunoSEQ multiplex PCR; TCRdb stores just in-frame clones and leaves some out. For V, J and clone size, that table is used; D and trimming come from the DNA. The top ten hold roughly a tenth of the sample, which has about 240,000 clones, about 80% seen once. The chain employs TRBV19 and TRBJ1-1, with D perhaps matching TRBD1 (6 bases). Specimen: peripheral blood. The source of this sequence is a woman aged 80 or older with acute or convalescent COVID-19. In DNA form, the CDR3 reads TGTGCCAGTAGTTGGGGGGGCCGGGAGAGCACTGAAGCTTTCTTT. This codes for CASSWGGRESTEAFF.